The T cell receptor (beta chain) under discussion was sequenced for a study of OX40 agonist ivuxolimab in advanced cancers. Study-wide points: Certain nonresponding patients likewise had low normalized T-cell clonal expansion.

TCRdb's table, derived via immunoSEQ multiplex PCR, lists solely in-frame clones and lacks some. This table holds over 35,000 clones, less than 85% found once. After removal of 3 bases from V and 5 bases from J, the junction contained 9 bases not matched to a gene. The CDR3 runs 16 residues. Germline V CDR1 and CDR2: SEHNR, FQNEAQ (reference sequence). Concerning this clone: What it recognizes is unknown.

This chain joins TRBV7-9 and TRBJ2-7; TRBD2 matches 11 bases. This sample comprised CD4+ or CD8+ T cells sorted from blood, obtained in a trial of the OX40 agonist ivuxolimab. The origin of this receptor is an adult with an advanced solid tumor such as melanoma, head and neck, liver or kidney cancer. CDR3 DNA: TGTGCCAGCAGCTTTGGTAGCGGGAGGGCCGTAGACGAGCAGTACTTC. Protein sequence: CASSFGSGRAVDEQYF.